One sample yielded the 4 T cell receptor beta chains listed below, sequenced in a study of CD8 T cells in Susac syndrome. With random hexamers, about 0.5 to 1 ug RNA was reverse transcribed. Using its own MiXCR run on the immunoSEQ multiplex PCR reads, TCRdb lists one record per CDR3 protein. The data contain about 160,000 distinct CDR3 sequences, about 94% of them singletons. What was sequenced was CD4+ T cells from PBMCs. Source of these receptors: a human donor in good health.

The J gene is TRBJ1-2, the V gene TRBV6-5; no clear D gene. CDR3 length: 13 amino acids. Between the trimmed V and J ends, which lost 5 bases and 6 bases, there was a span of 13 bases. Per germline, CDR1 MNHEY and CDR2 SVGAGI. The CDR3 region is CASSGFGEDGYTF. DNA for the CDR3: TGTGCCAGCAGTGGCTTCGGGGAGGATGGCTACACCTTC.

The chain links TRBV5-1 to TRBJ2-3; no clear D. The V and J ends lost 1 base and 6 bases respectively, with 9 bases between them. The CDR3 covers 13 residues. Germline V gene sequence: CDR1 SGHRS, CDR2 YFSETQ. Here the CDR3 reads CASSLFEMDTQYF. DNA for the CDR3: TGCGCCAGCAGCTTGTTTGAGATGGATACGCAGTATTTT.

The chain combines TRBV5-1 with TRBJ2-7, with D unclear. Trimming pared 0 bases from V and 2 bases from J, leaving 6 bases between. Germline CDR1 is SGHRS and CDR2 is YFSETQ. This CDR3 is 13 amino acids long. CDR3 coding DNA: TGCGCCAGCAGCTTGGAAGTAGCCTACGAGCAGTACTTC. Translated, it gives CASSLEVAYEQYF.

DNA of the CDR3: TGTGCCAGCAGCCAAAGGGGGGGGCGCGATGGCTACACCTTC. It codes for CASSQRGGRDGYTF. V and J are TRBV7-2 and TRBJ1-2, with D possibly being TRBD1 (6 bases). Germline V gene data show CDR1 as SGHTA and CDR2 as FQGNSA. The CDR3 consists of 14 residues. V was pared by 5 bases and J by 6 bases, with 16 bases between.